This T cell receptor beta chain was captured by sequencing in a study of T cells in Graves' hyperthyroidism and ophthalmopathy. A roughly 10 ml volume of fresh peripheral blood provided the PBMCs. The CDR3 is 13 amino acids. The germline gives CDR1 SQVTM, CDR2 ANQGSEA. After removal of 7 bases from V and 2 bases from J, the junction contained 3 bases not matched to a gene. What was amplified from RNA transcripts were TCR beta CDR3 regions. TCR CDR3 regions were first amplified by RT-PCR with HTBI primers. TCRdb re-analysed the multiplex PCR reads in MiXCR, keeping a single row per CDR3 protein. Of 300,000 to 500,000 distinct CDR3 sequences listed, about 15% were seen once; the top ten hold around a third.

Input material: blood. This chain connects TRBV29-1 to TRBJ2-3; TRBD1 matches 10 bases. The receptor comes from a woman in her twenties or thirties with Graves' hyperthyroidism. The CDR3 region has the DNA TGCAGCGGGGACAGGGGCGACACAGATACGCAGTATTTT. Translating gives CSGDRGDTDTQYF.